Below are 23 T cell receptor beta chains sequenced from a single sample in a study of CD8+ T cells in alopecia areata. Investigators isolated RNA and reverse transcribed it into cDNA to act as the sequencing template. The method was immunoSEQ multiplex PCR; TCRdb's version includes in-frame clones alone and lacks a portion of them. Of 120,000 or so clones in the sample, 58% were seen once. The specimen comprised CD4+ T cells sorted from blood, sampled at week 0. These receptors originate from a human donor with alopecia areata.

V usage is TRBV5-8 and J usage is TRBJ1-2; D may be TRBD1 (5 bases). V lost 4 bases to trimming and J lost 2 bases, with 12 bases between them. The germline CDR1 and CDR2 sequences are SGHTS and YDEGEE. The CDR3 has 14 amino acids. CDR3 region: CASSPRQWNYGYTF. The CDR3 nucleotides are TGTGCCAGCAGCCCAAGACAGTGGAACTATGGCTACACCTTC.

In its sample, this clone was seen a few times. CDR3 sequence: CASRYGAGRTDTQYF. The DNA for the CDR3 is TGTGCCAGTAGGTACGGAGCAGGGCGGACAGATACGCAGTATTTT. The rearrangement links TRBV19 to TRBJ2-3, with TRBD1 as a possible D gene (5 bases). V lost 6 bases and J lost 3, with 16 bases in between. In germline, CDR1 is LNHDA, CDR2 SQIVND (reference sequence). The CDR3 has 15 residues.

This chain joins TRBV2 and TRBJ2-1, with 7 positions matching TRBD2. The length of the CDR3 is 13 residues. The V gene end was trimmed by 6 bases and the J gene end by 7 bases; junction bases not matched to a gene: 6. CDR1 and CDR2 from the germline V gene are SNHLY and FYNNEI. CDR3 region: CASRILATNEQFF. DNA of the CDR3: TGTGCCAGCAGGATACTAGCGACGAATGAGCAGTTCTTC.

The gene calls are TRBV7-2 and TRBJ2-4; no clear D. The germline gives CDR1 SGHTA, CDR2 FQGNSA. CDR3 length: 16 residues. Deletions cut 4 bases from V and 5 bases from J, with 18 bases between. CDR3 sequence reads: CASSYGALGRENIQYF. In DNA, the CDR3 is TGTGCCAGCAGCTACGGTGCGTTGGGTCGCGAAAACATTCAGTACTTC. The full variable domain, completed using reference TRBV7-2 and TRBJ2-4, is GAGVSQSPSNKVTEKGKDVELRCDPISGHTALYWYRQSLGQGLEFLIYFQGNSAPDKSGLPSDRFSAERTGGSVSTLTIQRTQQEDSAVYLCASSYGALGRENIQYFGAGTRLSVL.

V gene TRBV7-2 combines with J gene TRBJ2-2, with TRBD1 as a possible D gene (5 bases). V lost 2 bases and J lost 2, with 12 bases in between. This CDR3 contains 16 residues. The germline gives CDR1 SGHTA, CDR2 FQGNSA. CDR3 region: CASSLSRQGNTGELFF. CDR3 in DNA: TGTGCCAGCAGCTTAAGCCGTCAGGGCAACACCGGGGAGCTGTTTTTT.

The V and J genes are TRBV5-4 and TRBJ2-3; 12 bases fit TRBD2. This CDR3 region has 16 residues. J lost 0 bases, V lost 4 bases, and 3 bases had no gene match. The germline CDR1 and CDR2 sequences are SGHNT and YYREEE (reference sequence). CDR3 protein: CASSTLAGGSTDTQYF. The CDR3 DNA reads as TGTGCCAGCAGCACACTAGCGGGGGGCAGCACAGATACGCAGTATTTT.

The chain uses TRBV4-1 and TRBJ2-5, with D hard to call. The CDR3 sequence is 15 residues long. Trimming removed 0 bases at V and 7 bases at J, with 15 bases between. CDR1 is MGHRA, CDR2 YSYEKL, per germline. The CDR3 coding sequence is TGCGCCAGCAGCCAAGATTCGTCCAGGATGGGGACCCAGTACTTC. Translating gives CASSQDSSRMGTQYF.

The chain uses TRBV29-1 and TRBJ2-2; tentatively, D is TRBD1 or TRBD2 (5 bases each). Germline V lookup: CDR1 SQVTM, CDR2 ANQGSEA. The CDR3 consists of 14 residues. Trimming cost V 6 bases and J 0 bases, with 11 bases left between them. Here the CDR3 DNA reads TGCAGCGTCACGGGACGGACGAACACCGGGGAGCTGTTTTTT. Translated: CSVTGRTNTGELFF.

As concerns this clone: Other DNA sequences within the sample encode an identical CDR3. This rearrangement joins TRBV5-1 to TRBJ2-5; TRBD2 matches at 7 bases. The germline V gene has CDR1 SGHRS and CDR2 YFSETQ. CDR3 length: 13 residues. Trimming cost V 3 bases and J 4 bases; bases outside gene matches: 3. The CDR3 here is CASSSGGGETQYF. The CDR3 DNA follows: TGCGCCAGCAGCTCGGGAGGCGGAGAGACCCAGTACTTC. Variable domain in full (rest from reference TRBV5-1 and TRBJ2-5): KAGVTQTPRYLIKTRGQQVTLSCSPISGHRSVSWYQQTPGQGLQFLFEYFSETQRNKGNFPGRFSGRQFSNSRSEMNVSTLELGDSALYLCASSSGGGETQYFGPGTRLLVL.

This chain connects TRBV19 to TRBJ2-5; TRBD2 is a possible D gene (6 bases). This CDR3 has 14 amino acids. V was clipped by 2 bases and J by 8 bases, with 15 bases between them. Per germline, CDR1 LNHDA and CDR2 SQIVND (reference sequence). The CDR3 here is CASSISTSRTTQYF. The CDR3 DNA reads TGTGCCAGTAGTATATCGACTAGTCGAACAACCCAGTACTTC. Full variable domain (rest looked up from reference TRBV19 and TRBJ2-5): DGGITQSPKYLFRKEGQNVTLSCEQNLNHDAMYWYRQDPGQGLRLIYYSQIVNDFQKGDIAEGYSVSREKKESFPLTVTSAQKNPTAFYLCASSISTSRTTQYFGPGTRLLVL.

The chain is built from TRBV6-5 and TRBJ2-4; D remains unclear. Looked up from germline, CDR1 is MNHEY and CDR2 is SVGAGI. CDR3 length: 11 residues. V was clipped by 3 bases and J by 9 bases, with 6 bases between them. This chain's CDR3 is CASSYYGIQYF. The CDR3 DNA reads as TGTGCCAGCAGTTATTACGGCATTCAGTACTTC.

The chain links TRBV2 to TRBJ2-3; 9 nucleotides match TRBD2. Germline V gene sequence: CDR1 SNHLY, CDR2 FYNNEI. The CDR3 is made up of 14 amino acids. V lost 2 bases, J lost 6 bases, and 3 bases stayed unmatched. The CDR3 sequence: CASSELRGGDTQYF. The DNA of the CDR3 is TGTGCCAGCAGTGAATTGCGGGGGGGCGATACGCAGTATTTT.

The rearrangement uses TRBV18 and TRBJ2-3; 7 nucleotides align to TRBD2. There are 16 residues in the CDR3. CDR1 and CDR2 (germline): KGHSH, LQKENI. Germline trimming cut 1 base from V and 3 bases from J; bases unmatched to any gene: 7. This CDR3 reads CASSPRRASGTDTQYF. CDR3 nucleotides: TGTGCCAGCTCACCACGGAGGGCTAGCGGTACAGATACGCAGTATTTT.

The rearrangement uses TRBV5-6 and TRBJ2-2, with TRBD1 identical over 7 bases. Per the germline V gene, CDR1 is SGHDT and CDR2 is YYEEEE. V trimming: 3 bases; J trimming: 1 base; junction bases outside the gene matches: 15. The CDR3 length is 19 residues. CDR3 in DNA: TGTGCCAGCAGCTCGCCTCGACAGGGCCGGTTGGGGAACACCGGGGAGCTGTTTTTT. Protein product: CASSSPRQGRLGNTGELFF.

CDR3 in DNA: TGTGCCAGCAGCTCCCCCCGGGGAAGAGAGACCCAGTACTTC. The encoded protein is CASSSPRGRETQYF. This chain connects TRBV7-9 to TRBJ2-5; tentative D call: TRBD2 (5 bases). Germline CDR1 is SEHNR and CDR2 is FQNEAQ (reference sequence). V was clipped by 4 bases and J by 4 bases, with 13 bases between them. The CDR3 covers 14 residues.

The genes are TRBV5-1 and TRBJ2-7, with D perhaps matching TRBD2 (8 bases). Matching the DNA end better, TRBJ2-5 makes the J call doubtful. The CDR3 consists of 15 residues. The germline CDR1 and CDR2 sequences are SGHRS and YFSETQ. CDR3 amino acids: CASSHGRGPYETQYF. The CDR3 coding sequence is TGCGCCAGCAGCCACGGGAGGGGGCCTTACGAGACCCAGTACTTC.

This clone was recorded once. V gene TRBV7-3 combines with J gene TRBJ2-3, with D maybe TRBD1 (6 bases). The V gene lost 1 base and the J gene lost 6 bases, with 11 bases spanning the gap. Germline V gene data show CDR1 as SGHTA and CDR2 as FQGTGA. CDR3 length: 14 residues. Here the CDR3 DNA reads TGTGCCAGCAGCTTAATGGGGGCAGGGGATACGCAGTATTTT. Its translation is CASSLMGAGDTQYF.

The chain recombines TRBV9 with TRBJ2-3; D unclear. The CDR3 consists of 13 residues. Looked up from germline, CDR1 is SGDLS and CDR2 is YYNGEE. V lost 2 bases and J 2 bases, leaving 6 bases between the germline ends. In DNA, the CDR3 is TGTGCCAGCAGCGTGGGCGACACAGATACGCAGTATTTT. Amino acids: CASSVGDTDTQYF.

This sequence joins TRBV29-1 and TRBJ2-7; TRBD1 matches 9 bases. The CDR3 is 12 amino acids. J gave up 4 bases and V 4 bases, and 2 bases lay outside the gene matches. The germline gives CDR1 SQVTM, CDR2 ANQGSEA. CDR3 loop: CSVAGTGYEQYF. As DNA, the CDR3 is TGCAGCGTTGCCGGGACAGGGTACGAGCAGTACTTC.

This rearrangement joins TRBV29-1 to TRBJ2-1; D perhaps matches TRBD2 (5 bases). CDR3 length equals 13 residues. The germline V gene has CDR1 SQVTM and CDR2 ANQGSEA. Trimming took 8 bases from V and 9 from J, leaving 20 bases between them. The CDR3 sequence: CSTLGEIRTEQFF. CDR3 nucleotides: TGCAGCACCCTCGGGGAGATCCGTACTGAGCAGTTCTTC.

There are a few counts of this clone. The chain is built from TRBV28 and TRBJ1-2, with a possible D match to TRBD1 (6 bases). The CDR3 totals 14 residues. CDR1 and CDR2 (germline): MDHEN, SYDVKM. Trimming took 3 bases from V and 6 from J, leaving 14 bases between them. The CDR3 is CASSFPGAEDGYTF. In DNA, the CDR3 is TGTGCCAGCAGTTTCCCAGGGGCGGAGGATGGCTACACCTTC.

The chain employs TRBV29-1 and TRBJ1-1; perhaps TRBD1 as D (5 bases). Germline V gene lookup returns CDR1 SQVTM and CDR2 ANQGSEA. V was clipped by 4 bases and J by 1 base, with 13 bases between them. The CDR3 has 14 residues. The CDR3 DNA sequence: TGCAGCGTTGTAGGGGAGTGGTGGAACACTGAAGCTTTCTTT. It specifies CSVVGEWWNTEAFF.

The chain employs TRBV5-1 and TRBJ1-1; D might be TRBD1 (6 bases). The CDR3 covers 15 residues. CDR1 and CDR2 (germline): SGHRS, YFSETQ. V was cut by 0 bases and J by 3 bases, with 12 bases left in between. CDR3 protein: CASSLGHRDDTEAFF. The DNA of the CDR3 is TGCGCCAGCAGCTTGGGCCACAGGGACGACACTGAAGCTTTCTTT.